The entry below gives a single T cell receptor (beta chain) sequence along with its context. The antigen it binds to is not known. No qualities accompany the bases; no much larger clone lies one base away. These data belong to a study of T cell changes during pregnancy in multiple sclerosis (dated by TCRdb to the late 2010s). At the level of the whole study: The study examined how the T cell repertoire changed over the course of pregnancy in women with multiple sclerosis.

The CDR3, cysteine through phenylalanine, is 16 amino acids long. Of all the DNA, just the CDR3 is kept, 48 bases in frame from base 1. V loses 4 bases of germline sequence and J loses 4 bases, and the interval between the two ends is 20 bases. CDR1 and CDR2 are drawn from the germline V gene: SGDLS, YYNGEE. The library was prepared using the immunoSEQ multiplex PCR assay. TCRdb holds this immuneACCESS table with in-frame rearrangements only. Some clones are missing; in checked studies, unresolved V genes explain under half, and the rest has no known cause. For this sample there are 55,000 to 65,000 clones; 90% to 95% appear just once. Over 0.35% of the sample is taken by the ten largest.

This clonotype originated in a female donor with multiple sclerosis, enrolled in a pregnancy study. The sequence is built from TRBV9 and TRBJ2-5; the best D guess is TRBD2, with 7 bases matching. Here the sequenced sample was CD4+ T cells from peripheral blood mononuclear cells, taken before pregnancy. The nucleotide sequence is TGTGCCAGCAGCTCTAAAGGGGGGGACGGGGGAGAGACCCAGTACTTC. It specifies CASSSKGGDGGETQYF.